One sample yielded the 9 T cell receptor beta chains listed below, sequenced in a study of human T cells and chemical hapten exposure. The time point denotes: patch test 1, 2 weeks after DPC sensitization. Treatment: therapeutic diphenylcyclopropenone sensitization with weekly scalp DPC. Using its own MiXCR run on the RACE reads, TCRdb lists one record per CDR3 protein. In the table there are roughly 70,000 distinct CDR3 sequences, approximately 32% of which are singletons. The source was whole blood, collected in connection with sensitization to the hapten diphenylcyclopropenone (DPC). These receptors all come from a man aged 40-49 years with alopecia areata. Some clones in this sample may be carry-over from other donors' samples.

This clonotype occurred a few times. The chain is built from TRBV3-1 and TRBJ2-5, with TRBD2 matching 8 bases. Losses at the gene ends were 4 bases for V and 8 bases for J; bases not matched to a gene: 6. This CDR3 is built from 13 residues. Germline loops: CDR1 LGHDT, CDR2 YNNKEL (reference sequence). The CDR3 DNA reads TGTGCCAGCAGCCGAGCGGGGGTCCCCACCCAGTACTTC. Translating gives CASSRAGVPTQYF.

The chain combines TRBV25-1 with TRBJ2-4; perhaps TRBD1 as D (6 bases). CDR3 size: 15 residues. Germline CDR1 and CDR2: MGHDK and SYGVNS. Trimming removed 6 bases at V and 1 base at J, with 13 bases between. For the CDR3, the DNA is TGTGCCAGCAGCTTAACTACAGGGGCCAAAAACATTCAGTACTTC. This codes for CASSLTTGAKNIQYF.

CDR3 amino acids: CASSYSVGSGNEQFF. Written as DNA, the CDR3 is TGTGCCAGCAGCTATAGCGTGGGGAGTGGCAATGAGCAGTTCTTC. The chain has TRBV7-2 and TRBJ2-1, with a possible D match to TRBD2 (5 bases). V dropped 4 bases and J dropped 6 bases, with 16 bases sitting between them. CDR3 size: 15 residues. The germline V gene has CDR1 SGHTA and CDR2 FQGNSA.

This clonotype was seen a handful of times. The chain carries TRBV5-5 and TRBJ1-1, with D perhaps TRBD1 (5 bases). Germline V gives CDR1 SGHKS, CDR2 YYEKEE (reference sequence). V lost 0 bases and J lost 2, with 14 bases in between. CDR3 length: 16 amino acids. The CDR3: CASSLGQGNLNTEAFF. The CDR3 DNA is TGTGCCAGCAGCTTGGGTCAGGGAAACTTAAACACTGAAGCTTTCTTT.

The chain is built from TRBV10-3 and TRBJ2-1; D possibly corresponds to TRBD2 (6 bases). The V and J ends lost 4 bases and 0 bases respectively, with 13 bases between them. CDR1 ENHRY and CDR2 SYGVKD come from the germline V gene. This CDR3 contains 16 residues. The CDR3 reads CAISGPGLSSYNEQFF. CDR3 DNA: TGTGCCATCAGTGGGCCGGGACTGAGCTCCTACAATGAGCAGTTCTTC.

The rearrangement links TRBV6-5 to TRBJ1-1; D possibly corresponds to TRBD1 (5 bases). V shed 0 bases and J shed 2 bases, with 10 bases lying between them. This CDR3 is built from 15 residues. CDR1 is MNHEY and CDR2 is SVGAGI in the germline V gene. The CDR3 loop reads CASSYSKRTNTEAFF. CDR3 in DNA: TGTGCCAGCAGTTACTCAAAACGGACAAACACTGAAGCTTTCTTT.

The chain is built from TRBV24-1 and TRBJ2-5, with D maybe TRBD1 (6 bases). CDR3 size: 16 residues. The V end lost 4 bases, the J end lost 2 bases, and 16 bases lay between the germline ends. CDR1 and CDR2 (germline): KGHDR, SFDVKD. For the CDR3, the DNA is TGTGCCACCAGTGAGCGGACCGGGACAACACAAGAGACCCAGTACTTC. Its translation is CATSERTGTTQETQYF.

This chain joins TRBV15 and TRBJ2-6; D ambiguous. From germline, CDR1 is LNHNV and CDR2 YYDKDF (reference sequence). The CDR3 consists of 14 residues. Trimming pared 3 bases from V and 4 bases from J, leaving 7 bases between. The CDR3 reads CATSREGGANVLTF. The CDR3, as DNA: TGTGCCACCAGCAGGGAAGGGGGGGCCAACGTCCTGACTTTC.

This clonotype was counted a few times. The chain combines TRBV19 with TRBJ2-3; 8 bases line up with TRBD2. V was clipped by 7 bases and J by 5 bases; unmatched bases: 8. The germline V gene encodes CDR1 LNHDA and CDR2 SQIVND (reference sequence). This CDR3 has 14 residues. CDR3 coding DNA: TGTGCCAGTAATCCGCGGGAGGAAGAAGATACGCAGTATTTT. Translating it yields CASNPREEEDTQYF.